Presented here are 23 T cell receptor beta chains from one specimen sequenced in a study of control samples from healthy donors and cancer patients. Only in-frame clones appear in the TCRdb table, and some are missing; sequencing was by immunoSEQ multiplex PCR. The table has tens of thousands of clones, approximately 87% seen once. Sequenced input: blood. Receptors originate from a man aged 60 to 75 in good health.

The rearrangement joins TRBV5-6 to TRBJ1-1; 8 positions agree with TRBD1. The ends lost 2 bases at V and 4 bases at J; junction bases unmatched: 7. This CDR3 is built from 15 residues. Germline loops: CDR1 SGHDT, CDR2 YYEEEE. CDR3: CASSFRQGWGTEAFF. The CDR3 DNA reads TGTGCCAGCAGCTTCAGACAGGGGTGGGGCACTGAAGCTTTCTTT.

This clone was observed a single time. The CDR3 bases are TGTGCCAGCAGCACGAGGATTTCAACTAACTATGGCTACACCTTC. Its translation: CASSTRISTNYGYTF. This chain links TRBV7-2 with TRBJ1-2; D gene uncertain. The CDR3 totals 15 residues. Looked up from germline, CDR1 is SGHTA and CDR2 is FQGNSA. With 5 bases removed from V and 0 bases from J, the gap between germline ends came to 13 bases. The variable domain in full, with the rest retrieved from reference TRBV7-2 and TRBJ1-2, is GAGVSQSPSNKVTEKGKDVELRCDPISGHTALYWYRQSLGQGLEFLIYFQGNSAPDKSGLPSDRFSAERTGGSVSTLTIQRTQQEDSAVYLCASSTRISTNYGYTFGSGTRLTVV.

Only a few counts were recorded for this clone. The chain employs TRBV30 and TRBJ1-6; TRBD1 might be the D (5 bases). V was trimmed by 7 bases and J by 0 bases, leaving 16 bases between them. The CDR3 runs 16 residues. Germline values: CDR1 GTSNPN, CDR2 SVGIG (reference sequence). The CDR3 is CASFSTASSYNSPLHF. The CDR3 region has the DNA TGTGCCTCATTCTCGACAGCCAGCTCCTATAATTCACCCCTCCACTTT.

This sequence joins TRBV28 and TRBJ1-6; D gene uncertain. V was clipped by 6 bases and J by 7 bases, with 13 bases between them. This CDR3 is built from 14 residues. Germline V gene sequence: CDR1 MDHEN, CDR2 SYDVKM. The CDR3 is CASSPTSRNSPLHF. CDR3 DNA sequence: TGTGCCAGCAGCCCGACCTCCAGGAATTCACCCCTCCACTTT. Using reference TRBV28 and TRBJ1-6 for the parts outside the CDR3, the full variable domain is DVKVTQSSRYLVKRTGEKVFLECVQDMDHENMFWYRQDPGLGLRLIYFSYDVKMKEKGDIPEGYSVSREKKERFSLILESASTNQTSMYLCASSPTSRNSPLHFGNGTRLTVT.

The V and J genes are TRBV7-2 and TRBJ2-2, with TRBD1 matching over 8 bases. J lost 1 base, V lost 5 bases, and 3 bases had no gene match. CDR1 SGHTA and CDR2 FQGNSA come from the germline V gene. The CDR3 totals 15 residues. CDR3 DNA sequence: TGTGCCAGCAGCGTGGGACAGGTGAACACCGGGGAGCTGTTTTTT. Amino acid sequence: CASSVGQVNTGELFF.

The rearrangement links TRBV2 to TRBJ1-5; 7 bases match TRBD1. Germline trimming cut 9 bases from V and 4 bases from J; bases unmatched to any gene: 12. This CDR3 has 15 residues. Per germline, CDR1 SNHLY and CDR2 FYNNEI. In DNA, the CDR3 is TGTGCCAGTTCATTCCAGGCAGGGGGAAATCAGCCCCAGCATTTT. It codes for CASSFQAGGNQPQHF.

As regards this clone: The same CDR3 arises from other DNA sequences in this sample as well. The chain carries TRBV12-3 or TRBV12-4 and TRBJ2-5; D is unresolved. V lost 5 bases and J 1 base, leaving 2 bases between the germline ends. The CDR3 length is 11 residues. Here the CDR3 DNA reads TGTGCCAGCAGTCTCCAAGAGACCCAGTACTTC. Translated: CASSLQETQYF.

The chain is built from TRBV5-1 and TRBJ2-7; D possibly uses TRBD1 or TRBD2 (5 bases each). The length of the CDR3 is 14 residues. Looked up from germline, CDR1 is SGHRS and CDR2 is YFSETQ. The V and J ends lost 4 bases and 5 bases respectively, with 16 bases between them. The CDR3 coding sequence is TGCGCCAGCAGCCCCGATGGGGGTGAGAACGAGCAGTACTTC. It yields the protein CASSPDGGENEQYF. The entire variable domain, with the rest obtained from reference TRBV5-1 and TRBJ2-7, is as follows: KAGVTQTPRYLIKTRGQQVTLSCSPISGHRSVSWYQQTPGQGLQFLFEYFSETQRNKGNFPGRFSGRQFSNSRSEMNVSTLELGDSALYLCASSPDGGENEQYFGPGTRLTVT.

CDR3 coding DNA: TGTGCCAGCAGTGACCCCGGGCTGAACACTGAAGCTTTCTTT. It translates to CASSDPGLNTEAFF. This chain links TRBV25-1 with TRBJ1-1; unclear D gene. The CDR3 consists of 14 residues. Trimming cost V 3 bases and J 0 bases, with 8 bases left between them. CDR1 is MGHDK, CDR2 SYGVNS, per germline.

The CDR3 bases are TGTGCCAGCAGTGAAGCGGGGCGGGGGACCTACGAGCAGTACTTC. This translates into CASSEAGRGTYEQYF. J is TRBJ2-7 and V is TRBV2; TRBD2 matches 7 bases. CDR1 is SNHLY, CDR2 FYNNEI, per germline. The ends lost 0 bases at V and 2 bases at J; junction bases unmatched: 4. CDR3 length equals 15 residues.

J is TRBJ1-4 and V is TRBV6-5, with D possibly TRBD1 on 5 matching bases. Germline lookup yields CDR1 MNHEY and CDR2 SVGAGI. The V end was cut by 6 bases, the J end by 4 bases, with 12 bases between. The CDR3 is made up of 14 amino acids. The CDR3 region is CASRPGWINEKLFF. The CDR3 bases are TGTGCCAGCAGGCCAGGGTGGATTAATGAAAAACTGTTTTTT.

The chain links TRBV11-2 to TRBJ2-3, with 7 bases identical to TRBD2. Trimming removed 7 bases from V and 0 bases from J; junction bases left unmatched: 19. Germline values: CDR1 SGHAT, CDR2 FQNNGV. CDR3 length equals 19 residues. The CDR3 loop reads CASTSFLNWDYPSTDTQYF. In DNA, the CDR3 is TGTGCCAGCACCTCATTCCTCAATTGGGACTATCCTAGCACAGATACGCAGTATTTT.

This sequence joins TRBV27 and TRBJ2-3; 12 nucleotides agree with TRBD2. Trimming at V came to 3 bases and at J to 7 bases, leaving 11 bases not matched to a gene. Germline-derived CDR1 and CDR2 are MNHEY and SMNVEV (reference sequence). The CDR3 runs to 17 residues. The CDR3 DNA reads TGTGCCAGCAGTTTCATCCTAGCGGGAGGGGGGTCAAATACGCAGTATTTT. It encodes CASSFILAGGGSNTQYF.

This CDR3 is CASSLVTDTEAFF. The CDR3 DNA is TGCGCCAGCAGCTTGGTGACAGACACTGAAGCTTTCTTT. The V call is TRBV5-1, the J call TRBJ1-1, with a weak D call TRBD1 (5 bases). V dropped 0 bases and J dropped 3 bases, with 6 bases sitting between them. This CDR3 is 13 amino acids long. The germline V gene has CDR1 SGHRS and CDR2 YFSETQ.

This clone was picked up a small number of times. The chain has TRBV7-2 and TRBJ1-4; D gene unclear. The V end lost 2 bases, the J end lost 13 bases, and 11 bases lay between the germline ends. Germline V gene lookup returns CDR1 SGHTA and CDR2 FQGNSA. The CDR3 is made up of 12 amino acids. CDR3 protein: CASSLPPDRLFF. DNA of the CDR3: TGTGCCAGCAGCTTACCCCCCGATCGACTGTTTTTT.

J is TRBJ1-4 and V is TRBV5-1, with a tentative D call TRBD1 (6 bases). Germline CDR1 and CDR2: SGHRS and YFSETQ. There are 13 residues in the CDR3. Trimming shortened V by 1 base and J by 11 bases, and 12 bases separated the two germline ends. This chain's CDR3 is CASSLNREGKLFF. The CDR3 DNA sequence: TGCGCCAGCAGCTTGAACAGGGAGGGGAAACTGTTTTTT.

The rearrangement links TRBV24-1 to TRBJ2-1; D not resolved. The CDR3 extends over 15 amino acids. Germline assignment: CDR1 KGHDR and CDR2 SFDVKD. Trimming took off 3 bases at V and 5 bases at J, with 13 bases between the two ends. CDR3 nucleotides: TGTGCCACCAGTGATAAAGGTCATCGGAACAATGAGCAGTTCTTC. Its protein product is CATSDKGHRNNEQFF.

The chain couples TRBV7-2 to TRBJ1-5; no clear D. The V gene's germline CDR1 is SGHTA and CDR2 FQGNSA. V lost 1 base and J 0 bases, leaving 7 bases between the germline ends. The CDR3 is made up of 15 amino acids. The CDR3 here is CASSLGRFSNQPQHF. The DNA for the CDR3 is TGTGCCAGCAGCTTAGGACGGTTTAGCAATCAGCCCCAGCATTTT.

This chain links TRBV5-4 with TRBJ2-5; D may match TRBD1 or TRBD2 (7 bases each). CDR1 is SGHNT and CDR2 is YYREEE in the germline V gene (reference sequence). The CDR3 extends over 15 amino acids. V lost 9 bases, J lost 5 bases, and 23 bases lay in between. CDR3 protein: CATARRQGGGETQYF. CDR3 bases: TGTGCCACCGCCCGAAGACAGGGAGGGGGGGAGACCCAGTACTTC.

Here the CDR3 reads CASSQAGGHTEAFF. Written as DNA, the CDR3 is TGTGCCAGCAGCCAAGCAGGGGGGCACACTGAAGCTTTCTTT. The chain is built from TRBV14 and TRBJ1-1; 7 positions agree with TRBD1. The junction had 2 bases not matched to a gene; V was cut back by 1 base and J by 3 bases. The CDR3 is 14 amino acids. CDR1 and CDR2 from the germline V gene are SGHDN and FVKESK.

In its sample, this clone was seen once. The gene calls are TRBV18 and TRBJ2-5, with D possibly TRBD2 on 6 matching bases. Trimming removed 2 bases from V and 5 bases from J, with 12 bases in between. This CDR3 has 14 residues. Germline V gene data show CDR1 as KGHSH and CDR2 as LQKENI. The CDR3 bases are TGTGCCAGCTCACCAAACGGGGCGGGGGAGACCCAGTACTTC. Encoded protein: CASSPNGAGETQYF.

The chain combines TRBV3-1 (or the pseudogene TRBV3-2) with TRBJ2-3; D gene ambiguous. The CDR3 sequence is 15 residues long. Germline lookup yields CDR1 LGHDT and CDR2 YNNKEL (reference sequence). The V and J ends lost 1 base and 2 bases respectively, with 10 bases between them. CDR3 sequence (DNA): TGTGCCAGCAGCCAAGTTATACATCTCACAGATACGCAGTATTTT. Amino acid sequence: CASSQVIHLTDTQYF.

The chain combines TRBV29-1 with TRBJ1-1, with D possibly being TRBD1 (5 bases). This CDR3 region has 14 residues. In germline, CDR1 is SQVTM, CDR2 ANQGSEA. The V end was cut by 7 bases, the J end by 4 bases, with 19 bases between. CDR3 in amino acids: CSAATAQGGTEAFF. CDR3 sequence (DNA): TGCAGCGCCGCGACAGCCCAAGGAGGCACTGAAGCTTTCTTT.